This T cell receptor beta chain was sequenced in a study of shared clonotypes between healthy human individuals. Each sample came from a Caucasian adult donor living in Nashville, Tennessee. Germline lookup yields CDR1 SNHLY and CDR2 FYNNEI. The CDR3 is 13 residues long. V shed 6 bases and J 5 bases; nucleotides not matched to a gene: 4. Here immunoSEQ multiplex PCR was the method, and the copy in TCRdb shows in-frame clones only, minus some. The data contain approximately 1,500,000 clones, 96% of them singletons. The sequence was collected from a man younger than 40 in good health. Sequenced sample: naive CD4+ T cells sorted from blood. The subset is: CD45RA+ positively selected. The chain has TRBV2 and TRBJ2-1, with TRBD2 matching over 7 bases. CDR3: CASRNRGDNEQFF. The CDR3 nucleotides read TGTGCCAGCAGGAACCGGGGGGACAATGAGCAGTTCTTC.